This T cell receptor beta chain derives from a study of cytomegalovirus exposure and HLA in healthy donors. Whole-study results and caveats: In a later analysis, at a false discovery rate of 0.05, 15,000 to 20,000 TCR beta sequences were associated with HLA alleles.

It was with 60 Vbeta and 13 Jbeta primers that the PCR ran. Sequencing used immunoSEQ multiplex PCR; TCRdb keeps in-frame clones, though not all of them. The sample lists roughly 110,000 clones; roughly 80% were seen once. For this clone: Antigen: not known.

The source material was PBMCs. The clonotype comes from a man aged 35 to 55 in good health and CMV-seronegative.

The CDR3 DNA reads TGTGCCAGCAGCCCGACTAGCGGGGGGCTCTACGAGCAGTACTTC. This sequence encodes CASSPTSGGLYEQYF. This chain connects TRBV11-2 to TRBJ2-7; 13 bases fit TRBD2. V shed 5 bases, J shed 3 bases, and the junction held 4 bases outside the gene matches. The CDR3 contains 15 residues. Looked up from germline, CDR1 is SGHAT and CDR2 is FQNNGV.